The sequence of this TCR beta chain was determined in a study of T cells after yellow fever vaccination. Background on the study: In the case of low-cell-number fractions, SMART-Seq v4 Ultra Low Input was used for preparation.

This clonotype has only a few counts. Its antigen remains unidentified. TCRdb itself ran the 5' RACE reads through MiXCR, one entry per CDR3 protein. The sample shows under 550,000 distinct CDR3 sequences, 20% to 25% of them seen only once. The CDR3 has 16 amino acids. Findings and limits, study-wide: Only a minor proportion of clonotypes was detected across both CD4 and CD8 compartments.

The specimen was PBMCs, collected roughly 23 days after the first yellow fever vaccination. This receptor was identified in a man younger than 30 who received the YFV17D yellow fever vaccine. The V call is TRBV21-1, the J call TRBJ2-1; the D call in the table, TRBD1, was not verified against the DNA. TRBV21-1 is a listed pseudogene. DNA for the CDR3: TGTGCCAGCAGCAACAATGGGGACAGGGGTCACAATGAGCAGTTCTTC. It codes for CASSNNGDRGHNEQFF.